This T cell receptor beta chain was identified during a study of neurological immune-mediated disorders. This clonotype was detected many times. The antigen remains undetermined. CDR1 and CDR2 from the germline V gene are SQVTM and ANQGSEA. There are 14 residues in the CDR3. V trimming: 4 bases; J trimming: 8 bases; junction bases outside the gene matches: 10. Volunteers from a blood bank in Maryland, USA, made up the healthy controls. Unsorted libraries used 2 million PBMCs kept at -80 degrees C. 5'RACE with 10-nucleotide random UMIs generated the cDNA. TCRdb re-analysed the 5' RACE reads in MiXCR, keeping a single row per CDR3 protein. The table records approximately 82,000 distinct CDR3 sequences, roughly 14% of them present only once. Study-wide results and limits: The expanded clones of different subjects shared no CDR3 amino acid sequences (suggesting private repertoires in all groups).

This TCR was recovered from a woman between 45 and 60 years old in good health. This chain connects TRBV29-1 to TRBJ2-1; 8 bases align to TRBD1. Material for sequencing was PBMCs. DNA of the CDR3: TGCAGCGTTGTTAGGAACAGGGGGATCGATGAGCAGTTCTTC. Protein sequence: CSVVRNRGIDEQFF.